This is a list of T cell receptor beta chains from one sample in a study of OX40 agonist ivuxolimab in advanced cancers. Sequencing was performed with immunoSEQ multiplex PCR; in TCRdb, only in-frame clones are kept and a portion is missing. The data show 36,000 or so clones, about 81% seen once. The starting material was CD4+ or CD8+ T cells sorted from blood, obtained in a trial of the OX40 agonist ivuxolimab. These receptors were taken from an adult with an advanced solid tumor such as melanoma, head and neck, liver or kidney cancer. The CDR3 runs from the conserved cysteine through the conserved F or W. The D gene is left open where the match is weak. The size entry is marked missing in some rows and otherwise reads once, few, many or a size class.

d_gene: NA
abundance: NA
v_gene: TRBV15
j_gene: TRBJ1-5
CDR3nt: TGTGCCACCAGCAGAGATTGGCAGAGCAATCAGCCCCAGCATTTT
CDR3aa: CATSRDWQSNQPQHF

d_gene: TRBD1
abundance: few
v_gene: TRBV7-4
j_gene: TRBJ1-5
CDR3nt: TGTGCCAGCAGCGAAGGGACAGGTATTACCCAGCCCCAGCATTTT
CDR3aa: CASSEGTGITQPQHF

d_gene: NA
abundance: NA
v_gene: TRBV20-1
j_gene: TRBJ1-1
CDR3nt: TGCAGTGCTACAATGAACACTGAAGCTTTCTTT
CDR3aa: CSATMNTEAFF

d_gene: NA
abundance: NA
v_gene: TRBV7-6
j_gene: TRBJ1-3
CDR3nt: TGTGCCAGCAGCTTATCGGCCTTCTCTGGAAACACCATATATTTT
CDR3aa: CASSLSAFSGNTIYF

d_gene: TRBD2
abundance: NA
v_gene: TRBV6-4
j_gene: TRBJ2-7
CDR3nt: TGTGCCAGCAGGCTAGCGGGGGATGCCTACGAGCAGTACTTC
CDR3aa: CASRLAGDAYEQYF

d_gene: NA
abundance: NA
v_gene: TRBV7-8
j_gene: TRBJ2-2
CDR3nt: TGTGCCAGCAGCTTAATCGTCCTAGGGGGAGCAGGGGAGACCGGGGAGCTGTTTTTT
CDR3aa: CASSLIVLGGAGETGELFF

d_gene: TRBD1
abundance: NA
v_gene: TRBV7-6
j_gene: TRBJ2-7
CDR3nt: TGTGCCAGCAGCGTCACAGGGGGTGACCGCTACGAGCAGTACTTC
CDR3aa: CASSVTGGDRYEQYF

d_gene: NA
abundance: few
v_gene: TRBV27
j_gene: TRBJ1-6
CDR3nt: TGTGCCAGCAGTTTACTAGGGCGGAATTCACCCCTCCACTTT
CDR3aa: CASSLLGRNSPLHF

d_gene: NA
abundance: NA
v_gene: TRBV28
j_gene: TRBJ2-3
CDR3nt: TGTGCCAGCAGTTTATATGGAAAGGTTCCGAGAGATACGCAGTATTTT
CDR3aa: CASSLYGKVPRDTQYF

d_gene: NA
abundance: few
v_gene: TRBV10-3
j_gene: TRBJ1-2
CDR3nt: TGTGCCATCAGTGAGACACAGGGAGATGGCTACACCTTC
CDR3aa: CAISETQGDGYTF

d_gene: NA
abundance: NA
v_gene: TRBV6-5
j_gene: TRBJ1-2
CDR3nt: TGTGCCAGCAGTAAGGACGAGGGGGTCTATGGCTACACCTTC
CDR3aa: CASSKDEGVYGYTF

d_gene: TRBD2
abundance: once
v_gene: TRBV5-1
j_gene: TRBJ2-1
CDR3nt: TGCGCCAGCAGGTCGCTAGCGGGGGGAAAAAATGAGCAGTTCTTC
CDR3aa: CASRSLAGGKNEQFF

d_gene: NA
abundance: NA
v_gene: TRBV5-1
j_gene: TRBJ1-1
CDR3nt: TGCGCCAGCAGCTTGGAGAGGCAGGGTGGGAGCACTGAAGCTTTCTTT
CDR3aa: CASSLERQGGSTEAFF

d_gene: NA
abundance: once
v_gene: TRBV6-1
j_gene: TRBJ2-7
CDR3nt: TGTGCCAGCAGTGTGGGGTACAACTACGAGCAGTACTTC
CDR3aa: CASSVGYNYEQYF

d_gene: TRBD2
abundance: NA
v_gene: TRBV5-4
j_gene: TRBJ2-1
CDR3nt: TGTGCCAGCAGCCCCAGCGGGGGGGTTTACAATGAGCAGTTCTTC
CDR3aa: CASSPSGGVYNEQFF

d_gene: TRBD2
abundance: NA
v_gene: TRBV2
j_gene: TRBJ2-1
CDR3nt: TGTGCCAGCAGAAGACTAGCGGGGACCAACAATGAGCAGTTCTTC
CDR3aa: CASRRLAGTNNEQFF

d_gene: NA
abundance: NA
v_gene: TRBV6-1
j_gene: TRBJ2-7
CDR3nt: TGTGCCAGCAGACCGGGAATGTACGAGCAGTACTTC
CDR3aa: CASRPGMYEQYF

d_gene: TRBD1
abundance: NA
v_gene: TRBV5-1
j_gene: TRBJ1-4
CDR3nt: TGCGCCAGCAGCCCGACAGGGGTTTATGAAAAACTGTTTTTT
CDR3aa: CASSPTGVYEKLFF

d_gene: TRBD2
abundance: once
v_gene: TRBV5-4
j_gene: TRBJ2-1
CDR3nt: TGTGCCAGCAGCTTGGCGGGACTAAATAATGAGCAGTTCTTC
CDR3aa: CASSLAGLNNEQFF

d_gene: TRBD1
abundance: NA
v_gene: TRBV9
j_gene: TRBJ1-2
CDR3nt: TGTGCCAGCAGCGTAGTAGAGACAGGGGAAAGTGGCTACACCTTC
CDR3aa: CASSVVETGESGYTF

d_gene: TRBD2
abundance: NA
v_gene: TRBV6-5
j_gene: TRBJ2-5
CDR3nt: TGTGCCAGCAGCCGGACTAGCGGGCAAGAGACCCAGTACTTC
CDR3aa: CASSRTSGQETQYF

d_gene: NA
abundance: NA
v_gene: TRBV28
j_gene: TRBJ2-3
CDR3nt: TGTGCCTCAAGAGACACGGCTAGCACAGATACGCAGTATTTT
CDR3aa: CASRDTASTDTQYF

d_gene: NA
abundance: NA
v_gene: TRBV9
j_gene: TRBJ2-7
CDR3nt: TGTGCCAGCAGCGTAGATCAGACTCCCTACGAGGAGCAGTACTTC
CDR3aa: CASSVDQTPYEEQYF

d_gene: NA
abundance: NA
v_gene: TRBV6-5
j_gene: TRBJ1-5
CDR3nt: TGTGCCAGCAGTTATAGGAGGGGCCAGCCCCAGCATTTT
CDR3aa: CASSYRRGQPQHF

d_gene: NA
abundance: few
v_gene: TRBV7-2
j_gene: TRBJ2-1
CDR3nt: TGTGCCAGCAGCTTAGTTGGGGGTTTGGTTGAGCAGTTCTTC
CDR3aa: CASSLVGGLVEQFF

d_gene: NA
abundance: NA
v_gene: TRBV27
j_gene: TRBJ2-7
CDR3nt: TGTGCCAGCAGTTTATCGGGGGTTTGGGGGGCTCGGGAGCAGTACTTC
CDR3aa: CASSLSGVWGAREQYF

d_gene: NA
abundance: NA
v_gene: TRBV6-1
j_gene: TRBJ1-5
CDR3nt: TGTGCCAGCAGTGGCCTGTCGGACGGGAATCAGCCCCAGCATTTT
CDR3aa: CASSGLSDGNQPQHF

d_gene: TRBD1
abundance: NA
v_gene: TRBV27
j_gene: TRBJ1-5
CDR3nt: TGTGCCAGCAGCCCTGGACAGGGGGGATTAGATGAGCCCCAGCATTTT
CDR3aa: CASSPGQGGLDEPQHF

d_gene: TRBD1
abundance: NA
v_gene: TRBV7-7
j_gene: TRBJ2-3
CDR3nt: TGTGCTAGCAGCGGCGGGACAGGGAGCACGCAGTATTTT
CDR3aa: CASSGGTGSTQYF

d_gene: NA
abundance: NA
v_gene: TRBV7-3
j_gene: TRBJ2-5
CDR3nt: TGTGCCAGCAGCTTAGCGGGGAGCCCACAAGAGACCCAGTACTTC
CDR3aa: CASSLAGSPQETQYF

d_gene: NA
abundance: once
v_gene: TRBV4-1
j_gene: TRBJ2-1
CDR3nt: TGCGCCAGCAGCCAAGTCGGGCTAGCTGGTGAGCAGTTCTTC
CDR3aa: CASSQVGLAGEQFF

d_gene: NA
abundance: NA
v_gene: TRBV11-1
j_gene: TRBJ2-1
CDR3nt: TGTGCCAGCAGCCCGCGGGGCGGGTTATTCAATGAGCAGTTCTTC
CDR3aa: CASSPRGGLFNEQFF

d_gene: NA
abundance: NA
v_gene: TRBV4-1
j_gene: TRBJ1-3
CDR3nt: TGCGCCAGCAGCCGACTGACGGGGAGCTCTGGAAACACCATATATTTT
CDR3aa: CASSRLTGSSGNTIYF

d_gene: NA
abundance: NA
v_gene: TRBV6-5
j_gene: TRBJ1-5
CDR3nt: TGTGCCAGCAGTGTCATGGGGGGCAATCAGCCCCAGCATTTT
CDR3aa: CASSVMGGNQPQHF

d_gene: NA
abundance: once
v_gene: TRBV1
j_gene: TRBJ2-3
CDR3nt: TGCACCAGCAGCCAAGTTGCTAGCGGGGGGGGTGACGGCACAGATACGCAGTATTTT
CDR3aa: CTSSQVASGGGDGTDTQYF

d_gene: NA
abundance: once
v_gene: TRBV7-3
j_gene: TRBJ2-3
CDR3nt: TGTGCCAGCAGCCGTGATTCTAGCACAGATACGCAGTATTTT
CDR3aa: CASSRDSSTDTQYF

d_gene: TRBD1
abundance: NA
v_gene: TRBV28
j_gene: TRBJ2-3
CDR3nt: TGTGCCAGCAGTCGTACAGGGGTAGATACGCAGTATTTT
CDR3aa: CASSRTGVDTQYF

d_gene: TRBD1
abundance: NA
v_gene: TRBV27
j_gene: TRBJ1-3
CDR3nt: TGTGCCAGCAGTCCGACGACAGGGCCCGGGATTGGAAACACCATATATTTT
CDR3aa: CASSPTTGPGIGNTIYF

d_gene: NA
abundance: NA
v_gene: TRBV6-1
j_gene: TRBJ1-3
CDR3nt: TGTGCCAGCAGCCTCCCTGACGGTGGAAACACCATATATTTT
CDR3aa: CASSLPDGGNTIYF